This T cell receptor beta chain was profiled in a study of blood T cell repertoires in COVID-19. In the study overall: Researchers got acute and convalescent COVID-19 samples from the United States, Italy and Spain. Nucleic acid was either cDNA or gDNA, and it came from T cells, B-cell-depleted T cells, or PBMCs.

Per the original data handling: Estimates of nucleated cell counts were drawn from the amplification of reference gene primers. Produced via immunoSEQ multiplex PCR; TCRdb's table is partial and in-frame only. D and trimming come from the DNA, and the V and J calls and clone size come from that table. The repertoire holds under 300,000 clones, with 75% to 85% as singletons. V lost 7 bases, J lost 4 bases, and 14 bases lay in between. Germline CDR1 reads SGDLS; CDR2 reads YYNGEE. The CDR3 runs 14 residues. The TCR sequence derives from a man aged 35 to 55 who had recovered from COVID-19. This rearrangement joins TRBV9 to TRBJ1-4; D not resolved. The source material was peripheral blood. CDR3 protein: CASGAGQNNEKLFF. In DNA form, the CDR3 reads TGTGCCAGCGGTGCAGGTCAGAATAATGAAAAACTGTTTTTT. The complete variable domain, with remaining parts taken from reference TRBV9 and TRBJ1-4, reads DSGVTQTPKHLITATGQRVTLRCSPRSGDLSVYWYQQSLDQGLQFLIQYYNGEERAKGNILERFSAQQFPDLHSELNLSSLELGDSALYFCASGAGQNNEKLFFGSGTQLSVL.